Shown below are 15 T cell receptor beta chains from a single sample sequenced in a study of blood T cells in healthy people across ages. Using a J-beta primer mix together with a sample-barcoded 5' primer, a second PCR was run for about 7 to 12 cycles. TCRdb reanalysed the 5' RACE reads using MiXCR and keeps one entry per CDR3 protein. The sample contains about 930,000 distinct CDR3 sequences, 25% to 35% of which appear only once. The data also belong to a second study, concerning T cells of mothers and their children.

Sample: blood. The receptors here all came from a woman between 40 and 55 years old in good health.

This clonotype was detected a few times. This chain links TRBV4-1 with TRBJ2-2; TRBD1 agrees at 7 bases. The CDR3 covers 17 residues. V lost 3 bases, J lost 0 bases, and 7 bases stayed unmatched. Germline CDR1 MGHRA, CDR2 YSYEKL. The CDR3 is CASSQETDRANTGELFF. DNA for the CDR3: TGCGCCAGCAGCCAGGAGACCGACAGGGCGAACACCGGGGAGCTGTTTTTT.

This clonotype was detected once. The germline gene is not matched at one end of the junction; a read error may be the cause. The chain couples TRBV20-1 to TRBJ2-5; perhaps D is TRBD1 or TRBD2 (5 bases each). The CDR3 runs 14 residues. Germline CDR1 and CDR2: DFQATT and SNEGSKA (reference sequence). The CDR3 bases are TGCAGTGCTAGTTTATCGGGGCTCGGAGAGACCCACTACTTC. Translation: CSASLSGLGETHYF.

This clonotype turned up a few times. This chain links TRBV2 with TRBJ1-5, with D maybe TRBD1 (5 bases). Germline V gene sequence: CDR1 SNHLY, CDR2 FYNNEI. This CDR3 is built from 15 residues. Trimming shortened V by 2 bases and J by 0 bases, and 8 bases separated the two germline ends. The CDR3 sequence is CASSEKGFSNQPQHF. The CDR3 DNA is TGTGCCAGCAGTGAAAAGGGGTTTAGCAATCAGCCCCAGCATTTT.

This clonotype appeared a few times. The chain couples TRBV5-5 to TRBJ1-1, with a tentative D call TRBD1 (5 bases). CDR1 is SGHKS, CDR2 YYEKEE, per germline (reference sequence). This CDR3 is 16 amino acids long. The V end was cut by 1 base, the J end by 0 bases, with 13 bases between. The chain's CDR3 is CASSLYVGGLNTEAFF. In DNA form, the CDR3 reads TGTGCCAGCAGCTTGTATGTCGGGGGTTTGAACACTGAAGCTTTCTTT.

This clonotype has more than one count but fewer than ten. This may stem from a read error, because a much larger clone lies one nucleotide away. This chain links TRBV20-1 with TRBJ2-1; D possibly corresponds to TRBD1 (5 bases). With the DNA end fitting TRBJ2-7 better, the J assignment may be wrong. This CDR3 spans 12 amino acids. Germline lookup yields CDR1 DFQATT and CDR2 SNEGSKA (reference sequence). CDR3 bases: TGCAGTGCCTCGGCAGGGATGAATGAGCAGTACTTC. This gives the protein CSASAGMNEQYF.

This clonotype came up a few times. V is TRBV12-3 or TRBV12-4 and J is TRBJ1-5, with D tentatively TRBD1 (6 bases). This CDR3 is built from 14 residues. V was shortened by 3 bases and J by 4 bases, with 10 bases between the two germline ends. The CDR3: CASSFGQLNQPQHF. CDR3 DNA: TGTGCCAGCAGTTTTGGACAGTTGAATCAGCCCCAGCATTTT.

This clonotype was seen ten or more times. The J gene is TRBJ2-3, the V gene TRBV29-1, with TRBD1 matching over 8 bases. This CDR3 is built from 13 residues. Per germline, CDR1 SQVTM and CDR2 ANQGSEA. After removal of 4 bases from V and 2 bases from J, the junction contained 2 bases not matched to a gene. The CDR3 nucleotides are TGCAGCGTTGGGACAGGGCTCACAGATACGCAGTATTTT. Residues: CSVGTGLTDTQYF.

The V call is TRBV27, the J call TRBJ1-6; 8 positions match TRBD1. Trimming removed 11 bases from V and 5 bases from J; junction bases left unmatched: 5. The CDR3 extends over 13 amino acids. CDR1 and CDR2 from the germline V gene are MNHEY and SMNVEV (reference sequence). The CDR3 nucleotides are TGTGCCGGGGGACAGGACCATAATTCACCCCTCCACTTT. Amino acids: CAGGQDHNSPLHF.

This clonotype showed up just once. J is TRBJ2-4 and V is TRBV28, with TRBD2 matching over 7 bases. TRBJ2-7 matches the DNA end more closely, so the J call is doubtful. CDR3 length equals 15 residues. CDR1 MDHEN and CDR2 SYDVKM come from the germline V gene. The CDR3 DNA reads TGTGCCAGCAGTTTAACGGCTAGCGGCTCTTACGAGCAGTACTTC. This sequence encodes CASSLTASGSYEQYF.

V usage is TRBV20-1 and J usage is TRBJ1-6; D possibly corresponds to TRBD1 (5 bases). From germline, CDR1 is DFQATT and CDR2 SNEGSKA (reference sequence). The CDR3 is 16 amino acids. V lost 3 bases to trimming and J lost 5 bases, with 17 bases between them. The CDR3 DNA follows: TGCAGTGCTAGGATTGGCCAGGGTACAGATAATTCACCCCTCCACTTT. This codes for CSARIGQGTDNSPLHF.

This clonotype was observed a handful of times. The chain has TRBV4-1 and TRBJ1-2; TRBD1 might be the D (5 bases). Between the trimmed V and J ends, which lost 0 bases and 3 bases, there was a span of 8 bases. Germline-derived CDR1 and CDR2 are MGHRA and YSYEKL. The CDR3 contains 14 residues. CDR3 nucleotide sequence: TGCGCCAGCAGCCAAGATTGGGGCGACTATGGCTACACCTTC. Its protein is CASSQDWGDYGYTF.

This clonotype was picked up a small number of times. The J gene is TRBJ1-1, the V gene TRBV12-3 or TRBV12-4; a weak D match, TRBD1 (5 bases). Trimming left V 6 bases short and J 4 bases short, with 18 bases between. CDR3 length equals 15 residues. The CDR3 spells CASRITGGGGTEAFF. The DNA of the CDR3 is TGTGCCAGCAGGATCACTGGGGGGGGAGGCACTGAAGCTTTCTTT.

Only a few counts were recorded for this clonotype. V and J are TRBV6-6 and TRBJ2-3; 8 nucleotides match TRBD1. Germline V lookup: CDR1 MNHNY, CDR2 SVGAGI (reference sequence). Unmatched junction bases numbered 5, after V lost 5 bases and J lost 1 base. The CDR3 sequence is 15 residues long. CDR3 nucleotides: TGTGCCAGCAGTCTATTGGGACAGGGCACAGATACGCAGTATTTT. It yields the protein CASSLLGQGTDTQYF.

This clonotype was found many times. The chain has TRBV5-1 and TRBJ1-4, with TRBD1 matching over 7 bases. Germline values: CDR1 SGHRS, CDR2 YFSETQ. Trimming cost V 5 bases and J 3 bases; bases outside gene matches: 4. CDR3 length: 14 amino acids. The CDR3 bases are TGCGCCAGCAGGACAGGGCCATCTAATGAAAAACTGTTTTTT. Its protein product is CASRTGPSNEKLFF.

This clonotype showed up many times. This chain uses TRBV29-1 with TRBJ2-5; D is perhaps TRBD1 (6 bases). Germline CDR1 and CDR2: SQVTM and ANQGSEA. V was clipped by 6 bases and J by 5 bases, with 16 bases between them. CDR3 size: 13 residues. The CDR3 loop is CSVDPQGRETQYF. CDR3 bases: TGCAGCGTCGACCCCCAGGGGCGGGAGACCCAGTACTTC.